This entry describes one T cell receptor beta chain. Its antigen remains unidentified. The unexposed donors gave CD4+ T cells in 2011-2018, prior to COVID-19. After roughly ten days of culture, CD4+ T cells were isolated. The data were obtained in a study of CD4 T cells in relation to SARS-CoV-2 and coronaviruses. In the study overall: No peptide or an HIV-1 Nef peptide pool served as negative control.

Germline V gene lookup returns CDR1 MNHEY and CDR2 SVGAGI. V was clipped by 7 bases and J by 5 bases; unmatched bases: 7. The CDR3 length is 15 residues. Assay: immunoSEQ multiplex PCR; the TCRdb copy retains only in-frame clones and omits some. The sample records some 29,000 clones, around three quarters being singletons. The material sequenced was CD4+ T cells from PBMCs, cultured in vitro. The sequence came from a human donor in good health. The chain is built from TRBV6-5 and TRBJ2-1; 11 nucleotides line up with TRBD2. The CDR3 sequence is CASTRTSGQNNEQFF. The DNA for the CDR3 is TGTGCCAGCACAAGGACTAGCGGGCAGAACAATGAGCAGTTCTTC.